Each of the 12 T cell receptor beta chains below was sequenced from the same sample in a study of beta chain features in type 1 diabetes. Reverse transcription of all isolated RNA meant that expressed TCRB transcripts were sequenced. Only in-frame clones appear in the TCRdb table, and some are missing; sequencing was by immunoSEQ multiplex PCR. The sample carries 95,000 to 150,000 clones, 15% to 20% recorded once. Their antigens remain unidentified. The study's findings and limits: Type 1 diabetes patients showed a moderate but significant shortening of TCRB CDR3s in all four CD4+ subsets.

What was sequenced was central memory CD4+ T cells from blood. Receptor source: a man between 25 and 39 years old with type 1 diabetes.

This clone was picked up a small number of times. In DNA form, the CDR3 reads TGTGCCAGCAGCGGGGGACCCTACAATGAGCAGTTCTTC. Protein product: CASSGGPYNEQFF. This sequence joins TRBV5-4 and TRBJ2-1; D possibly uses TRBD1 or TRBD2 (5 bases each). The ends were cut back, 4 bases at V and 2 bases at J, with 7 bases in the middle. Germline CDR1 and CDR2: SGHNT and YYREEE (reference sequence). The CDR3 covers 13 residues.

As concerns this clone: Germline is not matched at one junction end, which may reflect a read error. V and J are TRBV7-7 and TRBJ2-5; the D gene is possibly TRBD1 (6 bases). The germline gives CDR1 SSHAT, CDR2 FNYEAQ (reference sequence). The CDR3 length is 13 residues. DNA for the CDR3: TGTGCTAGCAGCTTACGCAGGGGCGAGACCCAGTACTTC. Protein product: CASSLRRGETQYF.

The rearrangement uses TRBV2 and TRBJ2-7; TRBD1 is a possible D gene (6 bases). The CDR3 consists of 13 residues. The germline V and J ends were trimmed by 3 bases and 5 bases, with 11 bases remaining between them. Germline values: CDR1 SNHLY, CDR2 FYNNEI. CDR3 residues: CASSDQGLHEQYF. The CDR3 region has the DNA TGTGCCAGCAGTGATCAGGGGCTCCACGAGCAGTACTTC.

The V gene is TRBV7-9, the J gene TRBJ1-5; 7 nucleotides agree with TRBD1. Germline trimming cut 3 bases from V and 9 bases from J; bases unmatched to any gene: 5. Germline CDR1 is SEHNR and CDR2 is FQNEAQ (reference sequence). The CDR3 consists of 13 residues. CDR3 coding DNA: TGTGCCAGCAGCTTGGACAGGTCAGGGCCCCAGCATTTT. Amino acids: CASSLDRSGPQHF. The full variable domain, rest sourced from reference TRBV7-9 and TRBJ1-5, is DTGVSQNPRHKITKRGQNVTFRCDPISEHNRLYWYRQTLGQGPEFLTYFQNEAQLEKSRLLSDRFSAERPKGSFSTLEIQRTEQGDSAMYLCASSLDRSGPQHFGDGTRLSIL.

The chain links TRBV30 to TRBJ2-7, with D perhaps matching TRBD1 (6 bases). Trimming pared 1 base from V and 3 bases from J, leaving 7 bases between. There are 12 residues in the CDR3. The germline V gene has CDR1 GTSNPN and CDR2 SVGIG (reference sequence). The CDR3 loop is CAWSDRVYEQYF. CDR3 bases: TGTGCCTGGAGTGACAGGGTCTACGAGCAGTACTTC.

V usage is TRBV6-5 and J usage is TRBJ1-5, with D uncertain. Germline lookup yields CDR1 MNHEY and CDR2 SVGAGI. This CDR3 comprises 15 residues. Trimming removed 8 bases at V and 0 bases at J, with 14 bases between. CDR3 residues: CASRKQSYSNQPQHF. CDR3 DNA: TGTGCCAGCCGGAAACAGTCCTATAGCAATCAGCCCCAGCATTTT.

This clone was seen a handful of times. The chain is built from TRBV5-1 and TRBJ2-3; the D is unclear. The CDR3 loop spans 14 amino acids. CDR1 is SGHRS, CDR2 YFSETQ, per germline. Trimming cost V 0 bases and J 2 bases, with 7 bases left between them. CDR3 DNA: TGCGCCAGCAGCTTGGTTCAAGCCACAGATACGCAGTATTTT. Protein product: CASSLVQATDTQYF.

There are a few counts of this clone. V gene TRBV2 combines with J gene TRBJ2-7; TRBD1 is a possible D gene (6 bases). Germline V lookup: CDR1 SNHLY, CDR2 FYNNEI. Trimming pared 3 bases from V and 2 bases from J, leaving 14 bases between. CDR3 length equals 15 residues. The CDR3 coding sequence is TGTGCCAGCAGTGAGTCGTATCAGGGGCCCTACGAGCAGTACTTC. Its protein product is CASSESYQGPYEQYF.

This clone was observed a few times. The V and J genes are TRBV2 and TRBJ2-1, with no clear D. This CDR3 has 13 residues. Germline V gene data show CDR1 as SNHLY and CDR2 as FYNNEI. V dropped 5 bases and J dropped 8 bases, with 13 bases sitting between them. The CDR3, as DNA: TGTGCCAGCAGTATTAGCCAGTTAGATGAGCAGTTCTTC. Translation gives CASSISQLDEQFF.

The chain is built from TRBV18 and TRBJ2-5; 7 bases are a match to TRBD1. This CDR3 is built from 16 residues. J was trimmed by 2 bases and V by 5 bases; bases with no gene match: 11. Germline CDR1 KGHSH, CDR2 LQKENI. Here the CDR3 DNA reads TGTGCCAGCTCATTATCTGGGACAGCCGGACAAGAGACCCAGTACTTC. It encodes CASSLSGTAGQETQYF.

This clone appeared a few times. This chain joins TRBV28 and TRBJ1-2; no firm D call. This CDR3 is 11 amino acids long. V shed 6 bases and J shed 13 bases, with 15 bases lying between them. Germline CDR1 reads MDHEN; CDR2 reads SYDVKM. The CDR3 loop reads CASRSSTAGTF. The DNA of the CDR3 is TGTGCCAGCAGATCCTCGACGGCCGGCACCTTC.

The table lists this clone with a few counts. The chain has TRBV25-1 and TRBJ1-2; TRBD1 agrees at 8 bases. J was trimmed by 6 bases and V by 8 bases; bases with no gene match: 11. This CDR3 is built from 14 residues. Germline V gene lookup returns CDR1 MGHDK and CDR2 SYGVNS. The CDR3 region has the DNA TGTGCCAGCTGGACGGGACAGGAGGGTGATGGCTACACCTTC. Its protein is CASWTGQEGDGYTF.